The 14 T cell receptor beta chains presented below share a single source sample, sequenced in a study of cytomegalovirus exposure and HLA in healthy donors. A multiplex PCR was run with 60 Vbeta primers and 13 Jbeta primers. Sequencing was performed with immunoSEQ multiplex PCR; in TCRdb, only in-frame clones are kept and a portion is missing. This table has more than 80,000 clones, around three quarters appearing once. Specimen: PBMCs. All receptors derive from a boy younger than 18 in good health and CMV-seronegative.

V usage is TRBV4-1 and J usage is TRBJ2-5; the D gene is possibly TRBD2 (6 bases). Trimming removed 0 bases at V and 5 bases at J, with 13 bases between. The germline gives CDR1 MGHRA, CDR2 YSYEKL. The CDR3 runs to 15 residues. The CDR3 loop is CASSQEAPSEETQYF. The CDR3, as DNA: TGCGCCAGCAGCCAAGAGGCGCCTAGCGAGGAGACCCAGTACTTC.

The chain is built from TRBV6-6 and TRBJ1-5; unclear D gene. CDR1 is MNHNY, CDR2 SVGAGI, per germline (reference sequence). CDR3 length: 13 amino acids. The V end was cut by 8 bases, the J end by 3 bases, with 11 bases between. The CDR3: CASREWNNQPQHF. CDR3 nucleotide sequence: TGTGCCAGCCGGGAGTGGAACAATCAGCCCCAGCATTTT.

This chain connects TRBV6-5 to TRBJ1-3; weak D call: TRBD1 (6 bases). Trimming shortened V by 4 bases and J by 0 bases, and 13 bases separated the two germline ends. The CDR3 spans 16 residues. Germline V lookup: CDR1 MNHEY, CDR2 SVGAGI. CDR3 residues: CASSSRGQRSGNTIYF. CDR3 nucleotide sequence: TGTGCCAGCAGTTCCCGGGGACAACGCTCTGGAAACACCATATATTTT.

The V call is TRBV4-1, the J call TRBJ2-1, with D perhaps TRBD2 (6 bases). The CDR3 totals 12 residues. CDR1 and CDR2 (germline): MGHRA, YSYEKL. The ends were cut back, 3 bases at V and 8 bases at J, with 8 bases in the middle. CDR3: CASSHPGDEQFF. DNA for the CDR3: TGCGCCAGCAGCCACCCGGGGGATGAGCAGTTCTTC.

This chain joins TRBV4-1 and TRBJ2-2, with D possibly being TRBD1 (6 bases). Trimming stripped 5 bases from V and 0 bases from J, with 10 bases between. The CDR3 extends over 15 amino acids. Germline V gene sequence: CDR1 MGHRA, CDR2 YSYEKL. The CDR3 DNA reads TGCGCCAGCAGCGTACAGGGAACGAACACCGGGGAGCTGTTTTTT. Translation: CASSVQGTNTGELFF.

This sequence joins TRBV10-3 and TRBJ2-2; a possible D gene is TRBD2 (6 bases). The CDR3 contains 15 residues. V was trimmed by 0 bases and J by 3 bases, leaving 8 bases between them. The germline CDR1 and CDR2 sequences are ENHRY and SYGVKD. This CDR3 is CAISESRDDTGELFF. The CDR3 DNA sequence: TGTGCCATCAGTGAGTCGCGGGACGACACCGGGGAGCTGTTTTTT.

About this clone: Other nucleotide sequences from this sample produce the same CDR3. The chain is built from TRBV29-1 and TRBJ2-7, with D possibly TRBD1 on 6 matching bases. From germline, CDR1 is SQVTM and CDR2 ANQGSEA. CDR3 size: 11 residues. V was cut by 3 bases and J by 3 bases, with 6 bases left in between. Here the CDR3 DNA reads TGCAGCGTTGACAGGGGCTACGAGCAGTACTTC. Translation: CSVDRGYEQYF.

This clone was counted only a few times. The CDR3 protein is CASSLSGGLDYGYTF. DNA of the CDR3: TGTGCCAGCAGTTTATCCGGGGGTCTAGACTATGGCTACACCTTC. This chain connects TRBV28 to TRBJ1-2; possible D gene TRBD1, 5 bases. This CDR3 contains 15 residues. Deletions cut 1 base from V and 3 bases from J, with 12 bases between. Germline CDR1 MDHEN, CDR2 SYDVKM.

J is TRBJ2-5 and V is TRBV7-6; TRBD2 might be the D (5 bases). CDR1 and CDR2 (germline): SGHVS, FNYEAQ. This CDR3 comprises 13 residues. Deletions cut 0 bases from V and 7 bases from J, with 9 bases between. CDR3 region: CASSLAGAGTQYF. DNA of the CDR3: TGTGCCAGCAGCTTAGCGGGAGCAGGGACCCAGTACTTC.

This rearrangement joins TRBV6-5 to TRBJ2-7, with 7 bases aligning to TRBD2. CDR1 and CDR2 from the germline V gene are MNHEY and SVGAGI. The CDR3 consists of 14 residues. V trimming: 4 bases; J trimming: 4 bases; junction bases outside the gene matches: 7. In DNA, the CDR3 is TGTGCCAGCAGTTCCGGCGGGAGTTCTTACGAGCAGTACTTC. Translating gives CASSSGGSSYEQYF.

This clone was seen more than once but under ten times. The rearrangement joins TRBV5-4 to TRBJ1-3; TRBD1 is a possible D gene (6 bases). V lost 3 bases and J 4 bases, leaving 20 bases between the germline ends. The germline gives CDR1 SGHNT, CDR2 YYREEE (reference sequence). The CDR3 sequence is 17 residues long. The CDR3 coding sequence is TGTGCCAGCAGCTCCGGACAGTCGGTTCAGGAGGGAAACACCATATATTTT. Translating it yields CASSSGQSVQEGNTIYF.

The rearrangement uses TRBV29-1 and TRBJ1-2; D is unresolved. This CDR3 is 12 amino acids long. The V gene's germline CDR1 is SQVTM and CDR2 ANQGSEA. The CDR3 DNA reads TGCAGTGCCCGGGAATCGGACTATGGCTACACCTTC. Residues: CSARESDYGYTF.

This clone has more than one count but fewer than ten. The chain links TRBV18 to TRBJ1-4; no definite D call. The CDR3 has 13 residues. Trimming removed 6 bases from V and 5 bases from J, with 10 bases in between. The germline V gene encodes CDR1 KGHSH and CDR2 LQKENI. The CDR3 here is CASSYDINEKLFF. Here the CDR3 DNA reads TGTGCCAGCTCCTACGACATCAATGAAAAACTGTTTTTT. The entire variable domain, with the rest obtained from reference TRBV18 and TRBJ1-4, is as follows: NAGVMQNPRHLVRRRGQEARLRCSPMKGHSHVYWYRQLPEEGLKFMVYLQKENIIDESGMPKERFSAEFPKEGPSILRIQQVVRGDSAAYFCASSYDINEKLFFGSGTQLSVL.

The gene calls are TRBV5-8 and TRBJ1-3; D remains ambiguous. The CDR3 has 14 amino acids. Trimming removed 3 bases from V and 7 bases from J, with 14 bases in between. Germline CDR1 SGHTS, CDR2 YDEGEE. In DNA, the CDR3 is TGTGCCAGCAGCTCCGCGAAACCTTCTAACACCATATATTTT. It translates to CASSSAKPSNTIYF.